The clone carrying this T cell receptor beta chain was recorded a few times. Its antigen is undetermined. The data belong to a study of radiotherapy plus CTLA-4 blockade in lung cancer. About the research overall: About a sixth of enrolled patients responded objectively, and approximately 30% had disease control. Points from the study as a whole: Strongest reported response predictors: early blood clone changes and post-radiation interferon-beta. In blood, tumor-derived TCR clones expanded after radiotherapy plus ipilimumab.

Sequenced by immunoSEQ multiplex PCR; TCRdb stores in-frame clones only, minus some. The top ten clones hold roughly 3.1% of a sample with some 110,000 clones, approximately 77% of them seen once. There are 15 residues in the CDR3. V was shortened by 0 bases and J by 4 bases, with 10 bases between the two germline ends. The germline V gene has CDR1 LNHNV and CDR2 YYDKDF (reference sequence). Lung cancer patients with chemo-refractory metastatic non-small-cell disease were given focal radiation plus CTLA-4 blockade with ipilimumab. The rearrangement joins TRBV15 to TRBJ1-5; D call uncertain. The source was peripheral blood, collected from a patient treated with radiotherapy plus ipilimumab. This TCR derives from a human donor with non-small cell lung cancer that progressed on radiotherapy plus ipilimumab. Some clones in this sample may be carry-over from other donors' samples. CDR3 nucleotides: TGTGCCACCAGCAGAGATTTAGGTCCTAATCAGCCCCAGCATTTT. Its protein is CATSRDLGPNQPQHF.